The 23 T cell receptor beta chains below all came from one sample that was sequenced in a study of beta chain features in type 1 diabetes. Study-wide results and caveats: In every one of the four CD4+ subsets, TCRB CDR3s were moderately but significantly shorter in Type 1 diabetes patients.

The antigens these receptors bind are not known. The study reverse transcribed the entire isolated RNA, so it sequenced expressed TCRB transcripts. Generated by immunoSEQ multiplex PCR, the TCRdb table keeps only in-frame clones and is missing some. Here the sample spans approximately 360,000 clones, 10% to 15% being singletons. Sequenced material: naive CD4+ T cells from blood. The receptor source for this set is a young woman with type 1 diabetes.

This clone has more than one count but fewer than ten. This chain connects TRBV9 to TRBJ2-7; D may be TRBD1 (6 bases). V was clipped by 0 bases and J by 3 bases, with 13 bases between them. The CDR3 has 15 amino acids. Germline CDR1 is SGDLS and CDR2 is YYNGEE. The CDR3 sequence: CASSVEVGQSYEQYF. DNA of the CDR3: TGTGCCAGCAGCGTAGAGGTAGGACAGAGCTACGAGCAGTACTTC. The whole variable domain, remainder taken from reference TRBV9 and TRBJ2-7, is DSGVTQTPKHLITATGQRVTLRCSPRSGDLSVYWYQQSLDQGLQFLIQYYNGEERAKGNILERFSAQQFPDLHSELNLSSLELGDSALYFCASSVEVGQSYEQYFGPGTRLTVT.

The J gene is TRBJ1-6, the V gene TRBV5-1; 10 bases are shared with TRBD1. The germline CDR1 and CDR2 sequences are SGHRS and YFSETQ. Trimming took 0 bases from V and 8 from J; bases not matched to a gene: 5. The CDR3 spans 16 residues. DNA of the CDR3: TGCGCCAGCAGCTTGGCCGGGGACAGGGGCGATTCACCCCTCCACTTT. It codes for CASSLAGDRGDSPLHF.

This clone has a handful of counts. The chain uses TRBV6-5 and TRBJ1-6; D unresolved. V lost 5 bases, J lost 10 bases, and 9 bases lay in between. Germline lookup yields CDR1 MNHEY and CDR2 SVGAGI. CDR3 size: 12 residues. CDR3 protein: CASSPFSSPLHF. In DNA form, the CDR3 reads TGTGCCAGCAGTCCCTTCTCCTCACCCCTCCACTTT.

The chain combines TRBV5-1 with TRBJ2-5; D possibly corresponds to TRBD1 (6 bases). Germline lookup yields CDR1 SGHRS and CDR2 YFSETQ. V lost 1 base, J lost 4 bases, and 14 bases lay in between. The CDR3 covers 15 residues. CDR3 nucleotides: TGCGCCAGCAGCTTGCAGGGGCCAACCTCAGAGACCCAGTACTTC. This translates into CASSLQGPTSETQYF.

This rearrangement joins TRBV4-1 to TRBJ1-3; 11 bases fit TRBD1. In germline, CDR1 is MGHRA, CDR2 YSYEKL. V shed 3 bases and J 5 bases; nucleotides not matched to a gene: 6. The CDR3 totals 16 residues. The CDR3 is CASSQPGQGARNTIYF. DNA of the CDR3: TGCGCCAGCAGCCAGCCCGGACAGGGGGCCAGAAACACCATATATTTT.

The V call is TRBV4-1, the J call TRBJ2-1; a weak D match, TRBD2 (5 bases). CDR3 length: 15 residues. V lost 7 bases, J lost 1 base, and 14 bases lay in between. Per the germline V gene, CDR1 is MGHRA and CDR2 is YSYEKL. Written as DNA, the CDR3 is TGCGCCAGCACCCGACGGGGTCTTTCCTACAATGAGCAGTTCTTC. This gives the protein CASTRRGLSYNEQFF.

The chain recombines TRBV28 with TRBJ1-5; unclear D gene. Looked up from germline, CDR1 is MDHEN and CDR2 is SYDVKM. This CDR3 region has 12 residues. V was clipped by 5 bases and J by 4 bases, with 6 bases between them. The chain's CDR3 is CASSPLNQPQHF. In nucleotides, the CDR3 is TGTGCCAGCAGTCCTTTGAATCAGCCCCAGCATTTT.

In its sample, this clone was seen a few times. The rearrangement links TRBV7-9 to TRBJ2-1; possible D gene TRBD2, 5 bases. The CDR3 has 15 amino acids. Trimming took 0 bases from V and 3 from J, leaving 9 bases between them. The V gene's germline CDR1 is SEHNR and CDR2 FQNEAQ (reference sequence). CDR3 in DNA: TGTGCCAGCAGCTTAGCTCGTGGGAGCTACAATGAGCAGTTCTTC. Its translation is CASSLARGSYNEQFF.

This clone was counted only a few times. The genes are TRBV5-1 and TRBJ2-1, with TRBD2 matching 10 bases. Germline assignment: CDR1 SGHRS and CDR2 YFSETQ. This CDR3 comprises 13 residues. V trimming: 4 bases; J trimming: 8 bases; junction bases outside the gene matches: 3. The CDR3 sequence: CASSLAGVYEQFF. CDR3 bases: TGCGCCAGCAGCCTAGCGGGAGTGTATGAGCAGTTCTTC. The whole variable domain, remainder taken from reference TRBV5-1 and TRBJ2-1, is KAGVTQTPRYLIKTRGQQVTLSCSPISGHRSVSWYQQTPGQGLQFLFEYFSETQRNKGNFPGRFSGRQFSNSRSEMNVSTLELGDSALYLCASSLAGVYEQFFGPGTRLTVL.

There are a few counts of this clone. The chain combines TRBV7-2 with TRBJ2-5; 8 bases are shared with TRBD2. Germline values: CDR1 SGHTA, CDR2 FQGNSA. The CDR3 runs to 18 residues. Trimming took 6 bases from V and 2 from J; bases not matched to a gene: 17. This CDR3 reads CASRPRGGPRKKQETQYF. The CDR3 DNA reads TGTGCCAGCAGACCACGGGGGGGACCGCGAAAAAAACAAGAGACCCAGTACTTC. The whole variable domain, filled in from reference TRBV7-2 and TRBJ2-5, reads GAGVSQSPSNKVTEKGKDVELRCDPISGHTALYWYRQSLGQGLEFLIYFQGNSAPDKSGLPSDRFSAERTGGSVSTLTIQRTQQEDSAVYLCASRPRGGPRKKQETQYFGPGTRLLVL.

This clone was counted between two and nine times. J is TRBJ2-5 and V is TRBV25-1; TRBD2 aligns across 8 bases. This CDR3 spans 12 amino acids. V lost 8 bases to trimming and J lost 5 bases; unmatched junction nucleotides: 4. The germline CDR1 and CDR2 sequences are MGHDK and SYGVNS. The CDR3 loop is CASRTGGETQYF. CDR3 sequence (DNA): TGTGCCAGCCGTACGGGAGGGGAGACCCAGTACTTC.

This clone was seen more than once but under ten times. The gene calls are TRBV7-2 and TRBJ2-5; possible D gene TRBD2, 6 bases. CDR3 length: 14 amino acids. Germline CDR1 and CDR2: SGHTA and FQGNSA. The V and J ends lost 4 bases and 7 bases respectively, with 16 bases between them. As DNA, the CDR3 is TGTGCCAGCAGCTCCAAAACTAGCAAAGTGACCCAGTACTTC. Protein: CASSSKTSKVTQYF. The entire variable domain, with the rest obtained from reference TRBV7-2 and TRBJ2-5, is as follows: GAGVSQSPSNKVTEKGKDVELRCDPISGHTALYWYRQSLGQGLEFLIYFQGNSAPDKSGLPSDRFSAERTGGSVSTLTIQRTQQEDSAVYLCASSSKTSKVTQYFGPGTRLLVL.

In this sample, this clone turned up a few times. The rearrangement uses TRBV2 and TRBJ1-3; D is perhaps TRBD1 (6 bases). The length of the CDR3 is 15 residues. CDR1 and CDR2 (germline): SNHLY, FYNNEI. The ends were cut back, 4 bases at V and 1 base at J, with 11 bases in the middle. Here the CDR3 reads CASSGPRGSGNTIYF. The CDR3 nucleotides are TGTGCCAGCAGTGGACCCAGGGGATCTGGAAACACCATATATTTT.

CDR3 protein: CSATINTEAFF. The CDR3 bases are TGCAGTGCTACTATTAACACTGAAGCTTTCTTT. The chain couples TRBV20-1 to TRBJ1-1; D is ambiguous. CDR1 and CDR2 from the germline V gene are DFQATT and SNEGSKA (reference sequence). The CDR3 sequence is 11 residues long. V was shortened by 4 bases and J by 2 bases, with 5 bases between the two germline ends.

This chain joins TRBV2 and TRBJ2-5, with no clear D. The CDR3 loop spans 13 amino acids. In germline, CDR1 is SNHLY, CDR2 FYNNEI. V was shortened by 4 bases and J by 1 base, with 7 bases between the two germline ends. CDR3 coding DNA: TGTGCCAGCAGTGTCAAGCGCCAAGAGACCCAGTACTTC. Its translation: CASSVKRQETQYF.

This clone was found a few times. This sequence joins TRBV5-1 and TRBJ2-1, with unresolved D. V was clipped by 2 bases and J by 6 bases, with 6 bases between them. There are 12 residues in the CDR3. Germline lookup yields CDR1 SGHRS and CDR2 YFSETQ. This CDR3 reads CASSLYINEQFF. As DNA, the CDR3 is TGCGCCAGCAGCTTATACATCAATGAGCAGTTCTTC.

This clone was detected only a few times. J is TRBJ2-1 and V is TRBV7-9; 11 bases are a match to TRBD2. Germline assignment: CDR1 SEHNR and CDR2 FQNEAQ (reference sequence). The CDR3 is 17 residues long. J was trimmed by 0 bases and V by 5 bases; bases with no gene match: 6. The CDR3 spells CASSTRTSGYSYNEQFF. CDR3 in DNA: TGTGCCAGCAGCACGCGGACTAGCGGGTACTCCTACAATGAGCAGTTCTTC.

This clone was detected only a few times. V and J are TRBV7-9 and TRBJ2-3; D is perhaps TRBD2 (5 bases). Germline V CDR1 and CDR2: SEHNR, FQNEAQ (reference sequence). The CDR3 is 16 amino acids. V lost 5 bases and J 0 bases, leaving 15 bases between the germline ends. The CDR3 is CASSALGGRSTDTQYF. Here the CDR3 DNA reads TGTGCCAGCAGCGCGCTCGGAGGCCGTAGCACAGATACGCAGTATTTT. The full variable domain, with the rest looked up from reference TRBV7-9 and TRBJ2-3, is DTGVSQNPRHKITKRGQNVTFRCDPISEHNRLYWYRQTLGQGPEFLTYFQNEAQLEKSRLLSDRFSAERPKGSFSTLEIQRTEQGDSAMYLCASSALGGRSTDTQYFGPGTRLTVL.

The gene calls are TRBV15 and TRBJ2-2, with 7 bases aligning to TRBD1. Trimming cost V 0 bases and J 6 bases; bases outside gene matches: 7. The CDR3 extends over 16 amino acids. Germline lookup yields CDR1 LNHNV and CDR2 YYDKDF (reference sequence). This CDR3 reads CATSRDLDRRAGELFF. The CDR3 bases are TGTGCCACCAGCAGAGATTTGGACAGGCGGGCCGGGGAGCTGTTTTTT.

This clone was picked up a small number of times. The chain joins TRBV13 to TRBJ2-3, with D unclear. The CDR3 length is 16 residues. Deletions cut 0 bases from V and 6 bases from J, with 16 bases between. Germline V lookup: CDR1 PRHDT, CDR2 FYEKMQ (reference sequence). The CDR3 loop is CASSLGRGSASDTQYF. In nucleotides, the CDR3 is TGTGCCAGCAGCTTAGGCCGAGGTTCCGCCTCGGATACGCAGTATTTT.

This clone was picked up a small number of times. The chain uses TRBV4-3 and TRBJ2-1; TRBD2 aligns across 10 bases. The CDR3 length is 15 residues. Trimming removed 1 base from V and 7 bases from J; junction bases left unmatched: 4. Germline CDR1 and CDR2: LGHNA and YSLEER. The CDR3 loop is CASSQARLAGNEQFF. CDR3 DNA: TGCGCCAGCAGCCAAGCAAGACTAGCGGGTAATGAGCAGTTCTTC.

The gene calls are TRBV4-1 and TRBJ2-5, with unresolved D. V was clipped by 1 base and J by 2 bases, with 8 bases between them. CDR1 and CDR2 from the germline V gene are MGHRA and YSYEKL. The CDR3 has 14 amino acids. CDR3 in DNA: TGCGCCAGCAGCCAAGTGGGCGTGCAAGAGACCCAGTACTTC. Its protein is CASSQVGVQETQYF.

The sample holds a few counts of this clone. The same CDR3 is also encoded by other DNA sequences in this sample. V gene TRBV18 combines with J gene TRBJ1-5; D not certain. The CDR3 has 13 amino acids. V was cut by 3 bases and J by 5 bases, with 8 bases left in between. Germline V CDR1 and CDR2: KGHSH, LQKENI. CDR3 coding DNA: TGTGCCAGCTCACCTGGCCGGGATCAGCCCCAGCATTTT. It is translated as CASSPGRDQPQHF.